This is a list of T cell receptor beta chains from one sample in a study of cytomegalovirus exposure and HLA in healthy donors. Here immunoSEQ multiplex PCR was the method, and the copy in TCRdb shows in-frame clones only, minus some. The sample lists fewer than 400,000 clones, about nine tenths occurring once. The sequencing input was PBMCs. Every receptor here comes from a woman in her late teens or twenties in good health and CMV-seronegative. CDR3s include the opening cysteine and the closing phenylalanine or tryptophan. D genes are given only for firm matches. Only some rows state a clone size, as once, few, many or a class for expanded clones.

d_gene | j_gene | abundance | v_gene | CDR3nt | CDR3aa
NA | TRBJ2-7 | NA | TRBV7-9 | TGTGCCAGCAGCGCCCAGGACTGGCCGGGGTACGAGCAGTACTTC | CASSAQDWPGYEQYF
TRBD1 | TRBJ2-3 | NA | TRBV6-5 | TGTGCCAGCAGTTCACAGGGGAACACAGATACGCAGTATTTT | CASSSQGNTDTQYF
TRBD2 | TRBJ2-3 | NA | TRBV7-9 | TGTGCCAGCAGCTTAGTGGGGAGGGACACAGATACGCAGTATTTT | CASSLVGRDTDTQYF
NA | TRBJ2-3 | NA | TRBV11-2 | TGTGCCAGCAGAAGCCCCAGCACAGATACGCAGTATTTT | CASRSPSTDTQYF
NA | TRBJ2-1 | once | TRBV4-3 | TGCGCCAGCAGCCAAGATGGTTCAGGGGCCTCTTACAATGAGCAGTTCTTC | CASSQDGSGASYNEQFF
TRBD1 | TRBJ2-7 | NA | TRBV4-3 | TGCGCCAGCAGCCGCCTCCGGGACAGGGCTTACGAGCAGTACTTC | CASSRLRDRAYEQYF
NA | TRBJ1-3 | NA | TRBV6-5 | TGTGCCAGCAGTTACTCGTCCCCTCTTGGAAACACCATATATTTT | CASSYSSPLGNTIYF
NA | TRBJ2-7 | NA | TRBV7-2 | TGTGCCAGCAGCTTAGTGTTGCGGGACTCCTACGAGCAGTACTTC | CASSLVLRDSYEQYF
TRBD1 | TRBJ2-7 | NA | TRBV7-6 | TGTGCCAGCAGCCCCGGACAGGGTGGACCCTACGAGCAGTACTTC | CASSPGQGGPYEQYF
TRBD1 | TRBJ1-3 | NA | TRBV6-5 | TGTGCCAGCTCAGGGGGCGGTGGAAACACCATATATTTT | CASSGGGGNTIYF
TRBD2 | TRBJ2-3 | NA | TRBV13 | TGTGCCAGCAGCTTAGGAGAGCGGGAGGGCGGCACAGATACGCAGTATTTT | CASSLGEREGGTDTQYF
NA | TRBJ1-3 | NA | TRBV11-2 | TGTGCCAGCAGCTTAGTTCCCGGCGGGCTCTGGGGAAACACCATATATTTT | CASSLVPGGLWGNTIYF
NA | TRBJ1-2 | few | TRBV12-5 | TGTGCTAGTGGCCCCTTAGCGGAGTATGGCTACACCTTC | CASGPLAEYGYTF
TRBD2 | TRBJ2-7 | NA | TRBV30 | TGTGCCTGGAGTGCCGTGCCTAGCGGCTACTACGAGCAGTACTTC | CAWSAVPSGYYEQYF
NA | TRBJ2-7 | few | TRBV2 | TGTGCCAGCAGTGGGGACTTAAATTCCTACGAGCAGTACTTC | CASSGDLNSYEQYF
NA | TRBJ2-7 | NA | TRBV11-2 | TGTGCCAGCAGCTGGGGGCCCCAGGGGGAGCAGTACTTC | CASSWGPQGEQYF
TRBD2 | TRBJ2-1 | once | TRBV6-5 | TGTGCCAGCAGTAGGGACTATTCCTACAATGAGCAGTTCTTC | CASSRDYSYNEQFF
NA | TRBJ2-7 | few | TRBV28 | TGTGCCTGGGGGTACAGGGTAGGCGAGCAGTACTTC | CAWGYRVGEQYF
NA | TRBJ2-3 | NA | TRBV6-5 | TGTGCCAGCAGTTACTCCCAGGGGCCTGGCGCAGATACGCAGTATTTT | CASSYSQGPGADTQYF
NA | TRBJ2-2 | few | TRBV18 | TGTGCCAGCTCGTCCAGGGGCACCGGGGAGCTGTTTTTT | CASSSRGTGELFF
TRBD2 | TRBJ2-1 | NA | TRBV6-5 | TGTGCCAGCAGTTACTCGAGCGGGGGCTCCTACAATGAGCAGTTCTTC | CASSYSSGGSYNEQFF
TRBD2 | TRBJ2-3 | NA | TRBV30 | TGTGCCTGGAGTCTAGGCGGGGGGACCACAGATACGCAGTATTTT | CAWSLGGGTTDTQYF
TRBD1 | TRBJ2-5 | NA | TRBV7-2 | TGTGCCAGCAGCCCTGGGACAGTACAAGAGACCCAGTACTTC | CASSPGTVQETQYF
TRBD2 | TRBJ2-7 | once | TRBV5-4 | TGTGCCAGCAGCTTGGGCGGGGGACGCTACGAGCAGTACTTC | CASSLGGGRYEQYF
TRBD1 | TRBJ2-7 | NA | TRBV7-9 | TGTGCCAGCAGAGACAGGGGGAACGAGCAGTACTTC | CASRDRGNEQYF
NA | TRBJ2-6 | once | TRBV4-3 | TGCGCCAGCAGCCAAGTGGTTAGCTCTGGGGCCAACGTCCTGACTTTC | CASSQVVSSGANVLTF
TRBD2 | TRBJ2-1 | once | TRBV10-3 | TGTGCCATCAGTGAAGGACTAGCGGGAGTGGGCAATGAGCAGTTCTTC | CAISEGLAGVGNEQFF
NA | TRBJ2-7 | few | TRBV11-2 | TGTGCCAGCAGCGCGTATAACTCCTACGAGCAGTACTTC | CASSAYNSYEQYF
TRBD2 | TRBJ2-5 | NA | TRBV27 | TGTGCCAGCAGTTCCCGACTAGCGGGAGTGGTAGAGACCCAGTACTTC | CASSSRLAGVVETQYF
TRBD2 | TRBJ2-7 | once | TRBV4-2 | TGTGCCAGCAGCCCCCTGAGCGGCGGGAGGGCCCTCGGCGAGCAGTACTTC | CASSPLSGGRALGEQYF
TRBD1 | TRBJ1-5 | NA | TRBV4-3 | TGCGCCAGCAGCCGGGACAGGGGGCAACAGCCCCAGCATTTT | CASSRDRGQQPQHF
TRBD2 | TRBJ2-7 | NA | TRBV6-1 | TGTGCCAGCAGTCGACTAGCGGGAGCCTACGAGCAGTACTTC | CASSRLAGAYEQYF
NA | TRBJ2-7 | once | TRBV27 | TGTGCCAGCACGGGACTGGCGAGAGAGCAGTACTTC | CASTGLAREQYF
NA | TRBJ2-7 | NA | TRBV4-1 | TGCGCCAGCAGCCAAGATTCCCCGGGAGTCGACGAGCAGTACTTC | CASSQDSPGVDEQYF
TRBD2 | TRBJ2-2 | NA | TRBV29-1 | TGCAGCGTCGGCGGGAGCCCCACCGGGGAGCTGTTTTTT | CSVGGSPTGELFF
TRBD1 | TRBJ1-5 | NA | TRBV7-3 | TGTGCCAGCAGTCCGACAGGGACCTACAATCAGCCCCAGCATTTT | CASSPTGTYNQPQHF
NA | TRBJ2-1 | NA | TRBV2 | TGTGCCAGCAGGACCCTTGCGGGGTACAATGAGCAGTTCTTC | CASRTLAGYNEQFF
TRBD2 | TRBJ2-1 | NA | TRBV6-5 | TGTGCCAGCAGTTACCGGCTAGCGGGAGAACATGAGCAGTTCTTC | CASSYRLAGEHEQFF
TRBD2 | TRBJ2-1 | NA | TRBV13 | TGTGCCAGCAGCTGGGGACGGGAGGCCTTTAAGAGGGGTACCTCCTACAATGAGCAGTTCTTC | CASSWGREAFKRGTSYNEQFF
NA | TRBJ2-1 | NA | TRBV6-5 | TGTGCCAGCAGTACCTACAGGAGGGATGAGCAGTTCTTC | CASSTYRRDEQFF
NA | TRBJ1-5 | NA | TRBV21-1 | TGTGCCAGCAGCAAAGATGCCAGGAGGTCGGGTTGCAATCAGCCCCAGCATTTT | CASSKDARRSGCNQPQHF
TRBD2 | TRBJ2-7 | once | TRBV12-5 | TGTGCTAGTGGTTTGGGGACTAGCGGCTACGAGCAGTACTTC | CASGLGTSGYEQYF
TRBD2 | TRBJ2-5 | NA | TRBV6-5 | TGTGCCAGCACCCCCTCTAGGACTAGCGTAAGGACCCAGTACTTC | CASTPSRTSVRTQYF
TRBD1 | TRBJ2-7 | NA | TRBV7-3 | TGTGCCAGCAGCGCCACCGGGACAGACTACGAGCAGTACTTC | CASSATGTDYEQYF
TRBD2 | TRBJ2-1 | NA | TRBV5-5 | TGTGCCAGCAGCGGGGGACTAGCCCTTCAAGAGCAGTTCTTC | CASSGGLALQEQFF